This TCR beta chain was identified during a study of blood T cell repertoires in COVID-19. Study in general: Sites in the United States, Italy and Spain provided acute and convalescent COVID-19 samples. Nucleic acid was either cDNA or gDNA, and it came from T cells, B-cell-depleted T cells, or PBMCs.

The table came from immunoSEQ multiplex PCR; TCRdb's copy has only in-frame clones and leaves some out. This table holds just under 65,000 clones, approximately 86% found once. Germline loops: CDR1 MNHNS, CDR2 SASEGT. The CDR3 totals 14 residues. V lost 0 bases to trimming and J lost 7 bases, with 10 bases between them. The clonotype comes from a man between 35 and 55 years old with acute or convalescent COVID-19. The chain couples TRBV6-1 to TRBJ1-5; weak D call: TRBD1 (5 bases). Material: peripheral blood. CDR3 sequence reads: CASSEALRGQPQHF. The CDR3, as DNA: TGTGCCAGCAGTGAAGCCCTCCGGGGGCAGCCCCAGCATTTT.